One and the same sample provided the 2 T cell receptor beta chains below, sequenced in a study of blood T cell repertoires in COVID-19. Clones were read by immunoSEQ multiplex PCR, and TCRdb kept only the in-frame ones, dropping some. The table shows around 450,000 clones, with 90% occurring only once. The source material was PBMCs or T cells enriched from blood (not recorded which). The receptors stem from a man aged 18 to 30 who had recovered from COVID-19.

This clone was detected once. The chain combines TRBV18 with TRBJ2-1, with 11 bases matching TRBD1. Germline-derived CDR1 and CDR2 are KGHSH and LQKENI. The CDR3 is 15 amino acids. The J segment lost 3 bases and the V segment lost 5 bases, leaving 3 bases of the junction unmatched. This CDR3 reads CASSTGTGGYNEQFF. The CDR3 DNA follows: TGTGCCAGCTCAACCGGGACAGGGGGCTACAATGAGCAGTTCTTC.

The chain recombines TRBV24-1 with TRBJ1-2; no clear D gene. The CDR3 extends over 13 amino acids. V lost 5 bases and J 1 base, leaving 7 bases between the germline ends. Germline values: CDR1 KGHDR, CDR2 SFDVKD. This chain's CDR3 is CATSVADNYGYTF. CDR3 DNA: TGTGCCACCAGTGTGGCGGATAACTATGGCTACACCTTC.